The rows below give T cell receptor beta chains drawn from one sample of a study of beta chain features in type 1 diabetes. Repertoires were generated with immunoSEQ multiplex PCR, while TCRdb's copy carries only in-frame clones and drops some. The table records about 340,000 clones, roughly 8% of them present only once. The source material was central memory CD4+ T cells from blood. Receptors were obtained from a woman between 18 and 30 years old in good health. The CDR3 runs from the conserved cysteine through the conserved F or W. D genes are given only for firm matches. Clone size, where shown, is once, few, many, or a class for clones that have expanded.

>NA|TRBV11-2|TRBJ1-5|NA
CASSNEYQPQHF
TGTGCCAGCAGCAATGAATATCAGCCCCAGCATTTT
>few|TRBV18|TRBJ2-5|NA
CASSPNQETQYF
TGTGCCAGCTCACCAAATCAAGAGACCCAGTACTTC
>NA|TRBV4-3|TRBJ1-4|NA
CASSHGRDGLNEKLFF
TGCGCCAGCAGCCACGGTCGGGACGGCTTAAATGAAAAACTGTTTTTT
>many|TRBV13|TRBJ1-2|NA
CASSSRQVYGYTF
TGTGCCAGCAGCTCTCGACAGGTCTATGGCTACACCTTC
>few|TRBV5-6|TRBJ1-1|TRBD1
CASHRGFTEAFF
TGTGCCAGCCACAGGGGATTCACTGAAGCTTTCTTT
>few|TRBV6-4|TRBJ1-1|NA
CASSEDSDTEAFF
TGTGCCAGCAGTGAAGACAGTGACACTGAAGCTTTCTTT
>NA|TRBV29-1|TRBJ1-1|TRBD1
CSVGDSGNTEAFF
TGCAGCGTTGGGGACAGTGGGAACACTGAAGCTTTCTTT
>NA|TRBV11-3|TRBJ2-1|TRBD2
CASSLAHKTSGRNEQFF
TGTGCCAGCAGCTTAGCACACAAAACTAGCGGGAGGAATGAGCAGTTCTTC
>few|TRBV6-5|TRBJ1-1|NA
CASRPWGARNTEAFF
TGTGCCAGCAGACCCTGGGGCGCCCGGAACACTGAAGCTTTCTTT
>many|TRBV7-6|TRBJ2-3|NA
CASSLRDTQYF
TGTGCCAGCAGCTTAAGAGATACGCAGTATTTT
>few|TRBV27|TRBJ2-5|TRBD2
CASSRGGGGVQETQYF
TGTGCCAGCAGCCGCGGGGGTGGTGGGGTTCAAGAGACCCAGTACTTC
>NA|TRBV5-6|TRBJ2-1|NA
CASSLGQYYNEQFF
TGTGCCAGCAGCTTGGGTCAGTACTACAATGAGCAGTTCTTC
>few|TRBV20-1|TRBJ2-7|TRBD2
CSARDWEGLYF
TGCAGTGCTAGAGATTGGGAGGGTTTGTACTTC
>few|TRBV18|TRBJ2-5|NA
CASSPTNGETQYF
TGTGCCAGCTCACCTACGAACGGGGAGACCCAGTACTTC
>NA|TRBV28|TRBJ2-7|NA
CASRSRAVNYEQYF
TGTGCCAGCAGAAGCCGGGCGGTGAACTACGAGCAGTACTTC
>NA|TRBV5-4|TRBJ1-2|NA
CASSGGHPANYGYTF
TGTGCCAGCAGCGGGGGACACCCAGCTAACTATGGCTACACCTTC
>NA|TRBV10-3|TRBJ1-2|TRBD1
CASSQGQGVSYTF
TGTGCCAGCAGTCAGGGACAGGGTGTTAGCTACACCTTC
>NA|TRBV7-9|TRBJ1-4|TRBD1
CASSFPRTGGEKLFF
TGTGCCAGCAGCTTTCCCCGGACAGGGGGCGAAAAACTGTTTTTT
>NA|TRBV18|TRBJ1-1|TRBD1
CASSPNRGTEAFF
TGTGCCAGCTCACCAAACAGGGGGACTGAAGCTTTCTTT
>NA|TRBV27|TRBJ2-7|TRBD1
CASRVWGQASYEQYF
TGTGCCAGCAGGGTATGGGGACAGGCCTCCTACGAGCAGTACTTC
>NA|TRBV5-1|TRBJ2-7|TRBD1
CASSLAPTGTYEQYF
TGCGCCAGCAGCTTGGCCCCGACAGGGACCTACGAGCAGTACTTC
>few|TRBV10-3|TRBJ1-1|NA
CAISGQATEAFF
TGTGCCATCAGTGGTCAGGCTACTGAAGCTTTCTTT
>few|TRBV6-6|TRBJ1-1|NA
CASSTQANTEAFF
TGTGCCAGCAGTACGCAGGCTAACACTGAAGCTTTCTTT
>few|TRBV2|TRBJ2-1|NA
CASSAGQNNEQFF
TGTGCCAGCAGTGCAGGCCAGAACAATGAGCAGTTCTTC